Shown below are 9 T cell receptor beta chains from a single sample sequenced in a study of T-cell memory formation after mild COVID-19. In TCRdb, the 5' RACE reads were re-called with MiXCR into one record per CDR3 protein. Among about 44,000 distinct CDR3 sequences, under 7.5% were seen once, and the ten largest hold about 1.5%. Sequencing input: PBMCs or a T cell subset sorted from them (not recorded which). Receptors originate from a man younger than 35 who had mild COVID-19 (a few samples of this study predate the infection). Cell type and time point are not known.

This clonotype was detected ten times or more. The chain has TRBV7-2 and TRBJ2-7; D is uncertain. The germline V gene encodes CDR1 SGHTA and CDR2 FQGNSA. The CDR3 is made up of 16 amino acids. V shed 1 base and J shed 0 bases, with 13 bases lying between them. The CDR3 DNA reads as TGTGCCAGCAGCTTAGATGTGTACAGAAGCTCCTACGAGCAGTACTTC. It yields the protein CASSLDVYRSSYEQYF.

This clonotype was seen a handful of times. The chain has TRBV5-4 and TRBJ1-1; D gene unclear. The germline gives CDR1 SGHNT, CDR2 YYREEE (reference sequence). Trimming left V 2 bases short and J 2 bases short, with 10 bases between. CDR3 length: 14 residues. The DNA for the CDR3 is TGTGCCAGCAGCTTAGAACTGGGTAACACTGAAGCTTTCTTT. Translating gives CASSLELGNTEAFF.

The chain is built from TRBV18 and TRBJ2-1, with D unresolved. V was cut by 2 bases and J by 5 bases, with 13 bases left in between. The CDR3 is 15 amino acids. Germline V lookup: CDR1 KGHSH, CDR2 LQKENI. The CDR3 DNA is TGTGCCAGCTCACCAGGGGTTCCTACCAACAATGAGCAGTTCTTC. This translates into CASSPGVPTNNEQFF.

The J gene is TRBJ2-1, the V gene TRBV18, with 10 bases fitting TRBD2. The CDR3 runs to 15 residues. V lost 3 bases and J lost 7; bases outside the gene matches: 6. Per the germline V gene, CDR1 is KGHSH and CDR2 is LQKENI. For the CDR3, the DNA is TGTGCCAGCTCACCGTCCAGCGGGGGGGAAAATGAGCAGTTCTTC. Its protein product is CASSPSSGGENEQFF.

In its sample, this clonotype was seen many times. The chain links TRBV5-1 to TRBJ2-3, with 8 bases that match TRBD2. V lost 2 bases, J lost 5 bases, and 16 bases stayed unmatched. This CDR3 has 18 residues. Looked up from germline, CDR1 is SGHRS and CDR2 is YFSETQ. The CDR3 region has the DNA TGCGCCAGCAGCTTTCGGTTTATCCAGCGGGGGCACCAAGATACGCAGTATTTT. Translating it yields CASSFRFIQRGHQDTQYF.

This clonotype came up many times. The rearrangement joins TRBV6-5 to TRBJ2-2; D ambiguous. Per germline, CDR1 MNHEY and CDR2 SVGAGI. V was clipped by 7 bases and J by 3 bases, with 9 bases between them. The CDR3 runs 13 residues. CDR3 protein: CASKNTYTGELFF. CDR3 DNA sequence: TGTGCCAGCAAGAACACCTACACCGGGGAGCTGTTTTTT.

This clonotype was counted ten times or more. The CDR3 coding sequence is TGTGCCAGCAGCCGTCCCGGGACAGGGCTCTATGGCTACACCTTC. Protein product: CASSRPGTGLYGYTF. V gene TRBV12-3 or TRBV12-4 combines with J gene TRBJ1-2; 9 nucleotides agree with TRBD1. V dropped 6 bases and J dropped 4; count of bases not matched to a gene: 9. The CDR3 loop spans 15 amino acids.

The chain employs TRBV2 and TRBJ2-5; the D gene is possibly TRBD2 (7 bases). The CDR3 consists of 14 residues. Germline assignment: CDR1 SNHLY and CDR2 FYNNEI. Trimming stripped 5 bases from V and 5 bases from J, with 15 bases between. CDR3: CASSIGGAGETQYF. DNA for the CDR3: TGTGCCAGCAGTATAGGGGGGGCGGGGGAGACCCAGTACTTC.

This clonotype has a handful of counts. This chain links TRBV12-3 or TRBV12-4 with TRBJ1-6; D unresolved. CDR3 length equals 14 residues. The V end was cut by 6 bases, the J end by 6 bases, with 12 bases between. The CDR3 DNA is TGTGCCAGCAGCCCCCAGTGGGGTAATTCACCCCTCCACTTT. Its protein is CASSPQWGNSPLHF.